Listed here are 11 T cell receptor beta chains from one sample, sequenced in a study of T cells in narcolepsy. Clones were sequenced by immunoSEQ multiplex PCR, and TCRdb holds only the in-frame ones, with some missing. The top ten clones hold approximately 2.2% of a sample with about 35,000 clones, approximately 80% of them seen once. Sequencing used memory (CD45RA-) CD4+ T cells from blood. The receptors stem from a human donor in good health.

Turning to this clone: The same CDR3 is also encoded by other DNA sequences in this sample. The chain links TRBV30 to TRBJ1-1; D might be TRBD1 (5 bases). Germline CDR1 and CDR2: GTSNPN and SVGIG (reference sequence). This CDR3 has 12 amino acids. V lost 3 bases and J 14 bases, leaving 19 bases between the germline ends. CDR3 nucleotides: TGTGCCTGGAGCGACTTGGGGGGGGAAACCTTCTTT. Amino acids: CAWSDLGGETFF.

The chain has TRBV19 and TRBJ1-1; the D is unclear. Germline CDR1 is LNHDA and CDR2 is SQIVND (reference sequence). This CDR3 has 13 residues. Trimming pared 4 bases from V and 0 bases from J, leaving 6 bases between. The CDR3 is CASSTIMNTEAFF. In nucleotides, the CDR3 is TGTGCCAGTAGTACCATAATGAACACTGAAGCTTTCTTT.

The V gene is TRBV5-1, the J gene TRBJ2-1; D possibly corresponds to TRBD2 (6 bases). Germline CDR1 is SGHRS and CDR2 is YFSETQ. Between the trimmed V and J ends, which lost 5 bases and 4 bases, there was a span of 16 bases. The CDR3 is 15 amino acids. CDR3 sequence (DNA): TGCGCCAGCAGAAAACTAGCCGATATATACAATGAGCAGTTCTTC. It specifies CASRKLADIYNEQFF.

This rearrangement joins TRBV5-4 to TRBJ1-1; D is perhaps TRBD1 (6 bases). Trimming removed 0 bases from V and 7 bases from J, with 13 bases in between. The CDR3 has 14 amino acids. Looked up from germline, CDR1 is SGHNT and CDR2 is YYREEE (reference sequence). The CDR3: CASSLEGVRSEAFF. For the CDR3, the DNA is TGTGCCAGCAGCTTGGAGGGGGTGAGAAGTGAAGCTTTCTTT.

The chain employs TRBV27 and TRBJ2-1; the D is unclear. The CDR3 contains 11 residues. Germline V gene data show CDR1 as MNHEY and CDR2 as SMNVEV (reference sequence). Trimming removed 6 bases from V and 7 bases from J, with 7 bases in between. The CDR3 region has the DNA TGTGCCAGCAGGGATTTTAATGAGCAGTTCTTC. This encodes CASRDFNEQFF.

The chain employs TRBV30 and TRBJ2-1, with 10 bases that match TRBD2. Germline V gives CDR1 GTSNPN, CDR2 SVGIG (reference sequence). The CDR3 length is 16 residues. V gave up 5 bases and J gave up 2 bases; unmatched junction bases: 9. The CDR3 sequence is CAWQLAGGLAYNEQFF. In nucleotides, the CDR3 is TGTGCCTGGCAATTAGCGGGGGGATTGGCCTACAATGAGCAGTTCTTC.

The chain uses TRBV9 and TRBJ2-2; D could derive from TRBD1 or TRBD2 (6 bases each). Germline CDR1 reads SGDLS; CDR2 reads YYNGEE. Trimming shortened V by 0 bases and J by 7 bases, and 16 bases separated the two germline ends. CDR3 length equals 16 residues. The CDR3 region has the DNA TGTGCCAGCAGCGTAGGTTTGGGGGGCGACAGCGGGGAGCTGTTTTTT. Protein: CASSVGLGGDSGELFF. The full variable domain, in which reference TRBV9 and TRBJ2-2 provide the parts outside the CDR3, is DSGVTQTPKHLITATGQRVTLRCSPRSGDLSVYWYQQSLDQGLQFLIQYYNGEERAKGNILERFSAQQFPDLHSELNLSSLELGDSALYFCASSVGLGGDSGELFFGEGSRLTVL.

V and J are TRBV19 and TRBJ1-5; D is undetermined. V lost 6 bases to trimming and J lost 2 bases, with 14 bases between them. CDR1 is LNHDA and CDR2 is SQIVND in the germline V gene (reference sequence). The CDR3 length is 15 residues. CDR3 sequence (DNA): TGTGCCAGTAGAGTGGCCGATCTTGGCAATCAGCCCCAGCATTTT. Amino acids: CASRVADLGNQPQHF. The whole variable domain, filled in from reference TRBV19 and TRBJ1-5, reads DGGITQSPKYLFRKEGQNVTLSCEQNLNHDAMYWYRQDPGQGLRLIYYSQIVNDFQKGDIAEGYSVSREKKESFPLTVTSAQKNPTAFYLCASRVADLGNQPQHFGDGTRLSIL.

The genes are TRBV10-3 and TRBJ2-3; possibly TRBD1 for D (6 bases). Germline V gives CDR1 ENHRY, CDR2 SYGVKD. There are 15 residues in the CDR3. V lost 5 bases and J lost 1, with 13 bases in between. DNA for the CDR3: TGTGCCATCAGTAGGACAGTCACCCGCACAGATACGCAGTATTTT. This encodes CAISRTVTRTDTQYF.

The V gene is TRBV6-5, the J gene TRBJ1-2, with TRBD1 as a possible D gene (6 bases). The germline V gene has CDR1 MNHEY and CDR2 SVGAGI. This CDR3 spans 13 amino acids. V gave up 5 bases and J gave up 7 bases, with 14 bases separating them. The DNA for the CDR3 is TGTGCCAGCAGTATAGGGGGGTCACGTGGCTACACCTTC. This sequence encodes CASSIGGSRGYTF.

This rearrangement joins TRBV5-4 to TRBJ2-1; 9 bases match TRBD2. After removal of 4 bases from V and 11 bases from J, the junction contained 13 bases not matched to a gene. The CDR3 totals 15 residues. CDR1 and CDR2 from the germline V gene are SGHNT and YYREEE (reference sequence). The CDR3 coding sequence is TGTGCCAGCAGCCCACCGGGCGGGAGGGCCAACCAGCAGTTCTTC. Translation gives CASSPPGGRANQQFF. Full variable domain (outside the CDR3, taken from reference TRBV5-4 and TRBJ2-1): ETGVTQSPTHLIKTRGQQVTLRCSSQSGHNTVSWYQQALGQGPQFIFQYYREEENGRGNFPPRFSGLQFPNYSSELNVNALELDDSALYLCASSPPGGRANQQFFGPGTRLTVL.